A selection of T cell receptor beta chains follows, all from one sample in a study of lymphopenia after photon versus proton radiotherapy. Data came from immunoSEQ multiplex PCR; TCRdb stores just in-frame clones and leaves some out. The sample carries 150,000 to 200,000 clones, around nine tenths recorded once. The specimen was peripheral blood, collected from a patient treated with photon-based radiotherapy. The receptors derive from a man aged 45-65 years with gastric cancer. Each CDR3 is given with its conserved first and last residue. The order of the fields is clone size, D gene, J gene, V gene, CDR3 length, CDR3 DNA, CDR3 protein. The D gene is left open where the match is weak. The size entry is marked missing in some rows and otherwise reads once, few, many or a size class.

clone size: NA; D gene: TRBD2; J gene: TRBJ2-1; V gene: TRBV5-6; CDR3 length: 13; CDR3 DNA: TGTGCCAGCGGGACTAGCGACTACAATGAGCAGTTCTTC; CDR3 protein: CASGTSDYNEQFF
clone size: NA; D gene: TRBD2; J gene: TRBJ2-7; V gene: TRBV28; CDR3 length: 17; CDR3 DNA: TGTGCCAGCAGTCCCGAACGCAGACTAGCGGGAAAATACGAGCAGTACTTC; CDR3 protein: CASSPERRLAGKYEQYF
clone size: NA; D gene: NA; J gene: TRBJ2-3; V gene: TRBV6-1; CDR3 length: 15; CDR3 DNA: TGTGCCAGCAGTGAAGCGTGGCAGGGGGGGTATACGCAGTATTTT; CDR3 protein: CASSEAWQGGYTQYF
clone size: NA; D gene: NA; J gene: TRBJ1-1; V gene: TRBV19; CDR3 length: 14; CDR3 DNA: TGTGCCAGTACCCCCACAGTCTTCAACACTGAAGCTTTCTTT; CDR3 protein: CASTPTVFNTEAFF
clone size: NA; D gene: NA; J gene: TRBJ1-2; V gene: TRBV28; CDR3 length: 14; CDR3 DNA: TGTGCCAGCAGACTATCGGGTCCAACAGGTGGCTACACCTTC; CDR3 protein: CASRLSGPTGGYTF
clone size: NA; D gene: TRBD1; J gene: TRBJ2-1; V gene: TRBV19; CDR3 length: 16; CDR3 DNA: TGTGCCAGTAGTAGTCCCGGGACAGGGTTGCACAATGAGCAGTTCTTC; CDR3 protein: CASSSPGTGLHNEQFF
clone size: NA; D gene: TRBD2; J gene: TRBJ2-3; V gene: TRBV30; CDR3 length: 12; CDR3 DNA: TGTGCCTGGAACCTAGCGGGAAGTAAAGTGTATTTT; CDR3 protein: CAWNLAGSKVYF
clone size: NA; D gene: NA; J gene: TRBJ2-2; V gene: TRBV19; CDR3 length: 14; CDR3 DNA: TGTGCCAGTAATAGGCCCCCGAACACCGGGGAGCTGTTTTTT; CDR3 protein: CASNRPPNTGELFF
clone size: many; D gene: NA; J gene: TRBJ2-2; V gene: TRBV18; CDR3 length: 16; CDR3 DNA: TGTGCCAGCTCACAAAGCGTTAGGGCGAACACCGGGGAGCTGTTTTTT; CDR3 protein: CASSQSVRANTGELFF
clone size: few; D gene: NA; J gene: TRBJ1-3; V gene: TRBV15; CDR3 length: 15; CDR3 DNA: TGTGCCACCAGCAGCGACGGTAGCTCTGGAAACACCATATATTTT; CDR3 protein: CATSSDGSSGNTIYF
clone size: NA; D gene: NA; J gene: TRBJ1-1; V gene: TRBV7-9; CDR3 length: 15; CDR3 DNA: TGTGCCAGCAGCGCCACCGGGACCCCGAACACTGAAGCTTTCTTT; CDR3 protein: CASSATGTPNTEAFF
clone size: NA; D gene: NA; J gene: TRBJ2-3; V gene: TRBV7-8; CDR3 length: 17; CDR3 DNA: TGTGCCAGCAGCAGAAAGGGGACGGTCGGCGGCACAGATACGCAGTATTTT; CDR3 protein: CASSRKGTVGGTDTQYF
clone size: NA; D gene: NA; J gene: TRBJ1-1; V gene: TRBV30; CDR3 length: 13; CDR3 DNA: TGTGCCGGCGAGACACCCGGAGGGACTGAAGCTTTCTTT; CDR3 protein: CAGETPGGTEAFF
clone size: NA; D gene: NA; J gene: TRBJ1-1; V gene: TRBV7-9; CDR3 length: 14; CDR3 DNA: TGTGCCAGCAGCTTGACAGGACCGAACACTGAAGCTTTCTTT; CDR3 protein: CASSLTGPNTEAFF
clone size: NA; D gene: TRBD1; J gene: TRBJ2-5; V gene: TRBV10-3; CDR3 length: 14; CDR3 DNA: TGTGCCATCAGACCCGGACAGGGAAAAGAGACCCAGTACTTC; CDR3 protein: CAIRPGQGKETQYF
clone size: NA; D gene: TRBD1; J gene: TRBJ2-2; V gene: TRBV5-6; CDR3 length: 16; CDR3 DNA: TGTGCCAGCAGCTTAGGGGACAGGGGGCGGACCGGGGAGCTGTTTTTT; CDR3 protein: CASSLGDRGRTGELFF
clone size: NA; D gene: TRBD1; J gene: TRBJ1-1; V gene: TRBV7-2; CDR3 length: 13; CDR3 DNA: TGTGCCAGCAGTTTGGACAGGGGAACTGAAGCTTTCTTT; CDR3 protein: CASSLDRGTEAFF